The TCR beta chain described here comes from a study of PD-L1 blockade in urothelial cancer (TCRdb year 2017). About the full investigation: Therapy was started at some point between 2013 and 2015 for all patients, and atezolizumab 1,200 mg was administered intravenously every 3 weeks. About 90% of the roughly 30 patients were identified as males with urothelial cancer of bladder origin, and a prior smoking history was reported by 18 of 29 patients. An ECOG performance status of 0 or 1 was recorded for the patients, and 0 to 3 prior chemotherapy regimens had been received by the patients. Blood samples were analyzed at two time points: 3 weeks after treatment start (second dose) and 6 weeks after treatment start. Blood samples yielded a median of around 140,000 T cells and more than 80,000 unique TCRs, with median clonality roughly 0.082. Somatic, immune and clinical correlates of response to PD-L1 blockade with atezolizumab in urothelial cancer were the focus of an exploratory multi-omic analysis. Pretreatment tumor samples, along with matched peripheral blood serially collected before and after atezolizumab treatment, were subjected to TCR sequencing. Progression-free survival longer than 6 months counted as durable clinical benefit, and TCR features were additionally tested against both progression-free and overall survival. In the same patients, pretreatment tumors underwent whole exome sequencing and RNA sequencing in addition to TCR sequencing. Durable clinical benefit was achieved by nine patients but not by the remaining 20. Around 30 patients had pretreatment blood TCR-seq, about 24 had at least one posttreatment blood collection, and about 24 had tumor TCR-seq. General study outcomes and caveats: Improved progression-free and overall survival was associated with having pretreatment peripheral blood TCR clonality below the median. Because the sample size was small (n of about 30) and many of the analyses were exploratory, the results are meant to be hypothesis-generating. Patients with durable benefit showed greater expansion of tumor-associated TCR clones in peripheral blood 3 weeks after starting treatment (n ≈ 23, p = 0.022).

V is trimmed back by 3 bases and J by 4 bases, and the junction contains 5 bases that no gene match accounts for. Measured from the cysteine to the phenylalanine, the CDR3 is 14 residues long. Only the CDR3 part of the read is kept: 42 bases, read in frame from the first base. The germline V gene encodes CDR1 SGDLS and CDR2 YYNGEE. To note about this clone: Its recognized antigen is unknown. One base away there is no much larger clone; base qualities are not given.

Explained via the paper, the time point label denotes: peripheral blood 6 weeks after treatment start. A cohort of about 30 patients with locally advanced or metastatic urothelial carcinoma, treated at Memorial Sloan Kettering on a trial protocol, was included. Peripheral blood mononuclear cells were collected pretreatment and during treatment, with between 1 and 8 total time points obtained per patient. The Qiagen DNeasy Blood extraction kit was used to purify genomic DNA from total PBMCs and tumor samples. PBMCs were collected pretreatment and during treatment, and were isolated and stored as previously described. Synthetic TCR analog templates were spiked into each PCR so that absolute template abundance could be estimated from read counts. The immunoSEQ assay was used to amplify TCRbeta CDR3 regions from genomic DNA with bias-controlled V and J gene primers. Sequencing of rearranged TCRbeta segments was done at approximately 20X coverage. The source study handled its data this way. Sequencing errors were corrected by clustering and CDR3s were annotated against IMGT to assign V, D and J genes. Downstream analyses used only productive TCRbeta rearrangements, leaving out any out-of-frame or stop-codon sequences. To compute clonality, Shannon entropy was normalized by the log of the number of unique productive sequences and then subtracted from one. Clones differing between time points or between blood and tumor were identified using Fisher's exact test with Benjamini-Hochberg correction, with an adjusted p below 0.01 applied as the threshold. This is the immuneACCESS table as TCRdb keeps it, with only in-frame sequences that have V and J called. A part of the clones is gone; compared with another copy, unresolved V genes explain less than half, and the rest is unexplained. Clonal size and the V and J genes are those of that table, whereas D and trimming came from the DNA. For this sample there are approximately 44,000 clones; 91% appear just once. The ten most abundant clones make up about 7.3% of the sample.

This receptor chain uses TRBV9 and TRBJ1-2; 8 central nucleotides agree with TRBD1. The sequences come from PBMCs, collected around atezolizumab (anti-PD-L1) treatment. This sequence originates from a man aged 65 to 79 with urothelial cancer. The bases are TGTGCCAGCAGCGCGGCAGGGGGCGTCTATGGCTACACCTTC. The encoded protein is CASSAAGGVYGYTF.